This TCR beta chain was retrieved from a study of blood T cell repertoires in COVID-19. The method was immunoSEQ multiplex PCR; TCRdb's version includes in-frame clones alone and lacks a portion of them. The sample gives 100,000 or so clones, roughly 79% of which show up once; under 40% is in the top ten. The V and J ends lost 1 base and 7 bases, in that order; junction bases with no gene match: 7. The CDR3 has 16 residues. The V gene's germline CDR1 is SGHAT and CDR2 FQDESV (reference sequence). Material for sequencing was peripheral blood. The chain recombines TRBV11-1 with TRBJ2-1; 10 bases match TRBD1. This receptor was taken from an older man with acute or convalescent COVID-19. DNA of the CDR3: TGTGCCAGCAGCTTAGGATTGGACAGGGGGAGGAATGAGCAGTTCTTC. Its translation is CASSLGLDRGRNEQFF.